The T cell receptor (beta chain) described here comes from a study of blood T cells in healthy people across ages. Regarding the study as a whole: In older individuals, TCR beta diversity per million T cells was lower, falling roughly linearly with age.

This clonotype was picked up a small number of times. Its cognate antigen is unknown. Total RNA extraction produced at least 5 micrograms (per sample) for the study. Next came a second PCR, run for about 7 to 12 cycles, which used a sample-barcoded 5' primer along with a J-beta primer mix. TCRdb reprocessed the 5' RACE reads with MiXCR, giving one entry per CDR3 protein. The sample lists 980,000 or so distinct CDR3 sequences; 48% were seen once. The CDR3 is 13 amino acids. Germline V gives CDR1 SGHAT, CDR2 FQDESV (reference sequence). Trimming cost V 5 bases and J 7 bases, with 9 bases left between them.

Sequencing input: blood. This rearrangement joins TRBV11-1 to TRBJ1-6; a weak D match, TRBD1 (5 bases). The TCR sequence derives from a man between 25 and 39 years old in good health. The CDR3 DNA is TGTGCCAGCAGCCGGGGGAGGAATTCACCCCTCCACTTT. Residues: CASSRGRNSPLHF.